The 9 T cell receptor beta chains below come from one sample, sequenced in a study of T cell changes during pregnancy in multiple sclerosis. Sequencing was performed with immunoSEQ multiplex PCR; in TCRdb, only in-frame clones are kept and a portion is missing. Altogether around 60,000 clones are present, 89% being singletons, with the ten largest covering under 3%. The sample consisted of peripheral blood, taken in the first trimester of pregnancy. These receptors originate from a female donor with multiple sclerosis, enrolled in a pregnancy study.

The V and J genes are TRBV5-1 and TRBJ2-1, with TRBD2 matching 9 bases. Germline values: CDR1 SGHRS, CDR2 YFSETQ. The CDR3 spans 16 residues. The V and J ends lost 0 bases and 7 bases, in that order; junction bases with no gene match: 8. CDR3 bases: TGCGCCAGCAGCTTGGTGGGCGGGAGCGGGGGGAATGAGCAGTTCTTC. This encodes CASSLVGGSGGNEQFF.

V usage is TRBV10-2 and J usage is TRBJ2-2, with D perhaps matching TRBD2 (6 bases). The length of the CDR3 is 14 residues. Deletions cut 7 bases from V and 8 bases from J, with 17 bases between. Germline lookup yields CDR1 WSHSY and CDR2 SAAADI. The CDR3 bases are TGCGCCAGCACTCCGACTAGGTGGGCGGGGGAGCTGTTTTTT. Its protein product is CASTPTRWAGELFF.

The V gene is TRBV6-5, the J gene TRBJ2-4; no firm D call. CDR1 is MNHEY and CDR2 is SVGAGI in the germline V gene. This CDR3 region has 13 residues. Between the trimmed V and J ends, which lost 5 bases and 0 bases, there was a span of 5 bases. The DNA for the CDR3 is TGTGCCAGCAGTAAGCTAGCCAAAAACATTCAGTACTTC. It yields the protein CASSKLAKNIQYF.

The V call is TRBV29-1, the J call TRBJ2-5; D possibly corresponds to TRBD2 (6 bases). CDR1 SQVTM and CDR2 ANQGSEA come from the germline V gene. The CDR3 spans 13 residues. Trimming took 4 bases from V and 5 from J, leaving 14 bases between them. This CDR3 reads CSVGTAGGETQYF. DNA for the CDR3: TGCAGCGTTGGGACGGCCGGAGGGGAGACCCAGTACTTC.

The V and J genes are TRBV27 and TRBJ1-6; D unclear. V shed 5 bases and J shed 9 bases, with 17 bases lying between them. Germline V gene sequence: CDR1 MNHEY, CDR2 SMNVEV (reference sequence). The CDR3 runs 15 residues. The CDR3 DNA is TGTGCCAGCAGTCCTGACTCGGGGTTGATTTCACCCCTCCACTTT. Amino acids: CASSPDSGLISPLHF.

This chain joins TRBV19 and TRBJ2-5; 9 bases line up with TRBD1. The CDR3 totals 13 residues. CDR1 and CDR2 from the germline V gene are LNHDA and SQIVND (reference sequence). After removal of 5 bases from V and 2 bases from J, the junction contained 0 bases not matched to a gene. CDR3 protein: CASSGTGQETQYF. CDR3 sequence (DNA): TGTGCCAGTAGTGGGACAGGGCAAGAGACCCAGTACTTC.

The rearrangement links TRBV4-2 to TRBJ2-5, with D tentatively TRBD2 (5 bases). This CDR3 is built from 14 residues. CDR1 LGHNA and CDR2 YNFKEQ come from the germline V gene. V lost 1 base and J lost 5, with 11 bases in between. The DNA of the CDR3 is TGTGCCAGCAGCCAAGGAGGGTTCGGGGAGACCCAGTACTTC. Translation: CASSQGGFGETQYF.

This rearrangement joins TRBV4-3 to TRBJ2-3; 11 bases align to TRBD2. V dropped 1 base and J dropped 5; count of bases not matched to a gene: 8. Germline V lookup: CDR1 LGHNA, CDR2 YSLEER. CDR3 length: 17 amino acids. DNA for the CDR3: TGCGCCAGCAGCCAAGTGGACGGTCTAGCGGGGGGAGATACGCAGTATTTT. This sequence encodes CASSQVDGLAGGDTQYF.

This chain uses TRBV7-3 with TRBJ2-1, with TRBD2 as a possible D gene (5 bases). V was trimmed by 5 bases and J by 4 bases, leaving 15 bases between them. This CDR3 spans 15 amino acids. Germline assignment: CDR1 SGHTA and CDR2 FQGTGA. The CDR3 here is CASSMGVSGYNEQFF. Written as DNA, the CDR3 is TGTGCCAGCAGCATGGGAGTTTCCGGGTACAATGAGCAGTTCTTC.